These 10 T cell receptor beta chains share one sample of origin, sequenced in a study of human T cells and chemical hapten exposure. TCRdb processed the RACE reads anew with MiXCR; each CDR3 protein has one entry. The data hold a few hundred thousand distinct CDR3 sequences, with over 6% observed a single time. As for time point: patch test 2, 6 weeks after DPC sensitization. Noted treatment: therapeutic diphenylcyclopropenone sensitization with weekly scalp DPC. Sequenced material: whole blood, taken in connection with sensitization to the hapten diphenylcyclopropenone (DPC). The source is a woman aged 18-30 years with alopecia areata. Some clones in this sample may be carry-over from other donors' samples.

In regard to this clonotype: A much larger clone sits a single nucleotide away, making a read error possible. The chain recombines TRBV20-1 with TRBJ2-5; weak D call: TRBD1 (5 bases). The CDR3 spans 13 residues. V lost 5 bases and J 2 bases, leaving 12 bases between the germline ends. Germline CDR1 DFQATT, CDR2 SNEGSKA (reference sequence). The CDR3 protein is CSASRTNQETQYF. CDR3 DNA: TGCAGTGCTTCGAGGACAAATCAAGAGACCCAGTACTTC.

This clonotype was recorded at least ten times. V usage is TRBV6-2 or TRBV6-3 and J usage is TRBJ2-6, with D possibly matching TRBD1 (6 bases). The length of the CDR3 is 11 residues. Germline loops: CDR1 MNHEY, CDR2 SVGEGT. The V gene lost 4 bases and the J gene lost 17 bases, with 12 bases spanning the gap. The chain's CDR3 is CASSSGTQLTF. CDR3 DNA: TGTGCCAGCAGTTCCGGGACACAATTGACTTTC.

In its sample, this clonotype was seen a few times. The V gene is TRBV7-2, the J gene TRBJ1-2; tentative D call: TRBD1 (5 bases). Trimming shortened V by 4 bases and J by 6 bases, and 12 bases separated the two germline ends. The CDR3 is 13 amino acids. Looked up from germline, CDR1 is SGHTA and CDR2 is FQGNSA. The chain's CDR3 is CASSSGPQDGYTF. The CDR3 nucleotides read TGTGCCAGCAGCTCCGGTCCACAGGATGGCTACACCTTC.

The sample holds many counts of this clonotype. The rearrangement links TRBV3-1 to TRBJ1-5; D is undetermined. V was pared by 1 base and J by 3 bases, with 4 bases between. Germline V gene sequence: CDR1 LGHDT, CDR2 YNNKEL (reference sequence). This CDR3 has 13 residues. The CDR3 region has the DNA TGTGCCAGCAGCCAAGCGGACAATCAGCCCCAGCATTTT. Its protein product is CASSQADNQPQHF.

This clonotype was counted a few times. The chain joins TRBV7-3 to TRBJ2-4; 8 nucleotides align to TRBD1. CDR1 and CDR2 (germline): SGHTA, FQGTGA. J gave up 8 bases and V 0 bases, and 12 bases lay outside the gene matches. This CDR3 spans 17 amino acids. CDR3 sequence (DNA): TGTGCCAGCAGCTTAACGCACCCTGGGGCAGGGGGCGACATTCAGTACTTC. As protein: CASSLTHPGAGGDIQYF.

This clonotype was detected a few times. This rearrangement joins TRBV29-1 to TRBJ2-3, with D perhaps TRBD1 (6 bases). CDR3 length equals 13 residues. The V gene's germline CDR1 is SQVTM and CDR2 ANQGSEA. Trimming removed 6 bases at V and 7 bases at J, with 17 bases between. The CDR3, as DNA: TGCAGCGTCGTACCGACAGGTTCATATACGCAGTATTTT. This sequence encodes CSVVPTGSYTQYF.

This clonotype appeared a few times. The chain links TRBV6-5 to TRBJ2-3; weak D call: TRBD1 (6 bases). CDR3 size: 16 residues. The germline V and J ends were trimmed by 0 bases and 1 base, with 11 bases remaining between them. Germline CDR1 reads MNHEY; CDR2 reads SVGAGI. CDR3 residues: CASSYSGGLGTDTQYF. For the CDR3, the DNA is TGTGCCAGCAGTTACTCAGGGGGTCTGGGCACAGATACGCAGTATTTT.

This clonotype was recorded at least ten times. The gene calls are TRBV11-2 and TRBJ1-1; 7 bases agree with TRBD1. V gave up 2 bases and J gave up 1 base; unmatched junction bases: 7. The germline V gene encodes CDR1 SGHAT and CDR2 FQNNGV. The CDR3 extends over 16 amino acids. As DNA, the CDR3 is TGTGCCAGCAGCTTATTAGGGGGCGCGACGAACACTGAAGCTTTCTTT. The encoded protein is CASSLLGGATNTEAFF.

The sample holds many counts of this clonotype. V is TRBV29-1 and J is TRBJ2-5; 10 bases agree with TRBD1. The CDR3 consists of 18 residues. Germline loops: CDR1 SQVTM, CDR2 ANQGSEA. The V segment lost 4 bases and the J segment 0 bases; nucleotides outside the gene matches: 14. CDR3 sequence reads: CSVGGDRGQSGYQETQYF. CDR3 DNA sequence: TGCAGCGTTGGTGGGGACAGGGGTCAGTCAGGGTACCAAGAGACCCAGTACTTC.

This chain uses TRBV5-1 with TRBJ2-3, with a tentative D call TRBD2 (6 bases). V gave up 0 bases and J gave up 4 bases, with 12 bases separating them. The CDR3 extends over 15 amino acids. Germline assignment: CDR1 SGHRS and CDR2 YFSETQ. The CDR3 spells CASSLGGGYADTQYF. CDR3 nucleotide sequence: TGCGCCAGCAGCTTGGGAGGAGGGTACGCAGATACGCAGTATTTT.